This T cell receptor beta chain was captured in a study of blood T cell repertoires in COVID-19. Germline lookup yields CDR1 KGHDR and CDR2 SFDVKD. V gave up 7 bases and J gave up 0 bases, with 26 bases separating them. The CDR3 is made up of 20 amino acids. Using immunoSEQ multiplex PCR, the repertoire was profiled, and TCRdb retains in-frame clones only, with some absent. The table lists over 200,000 clones, about 86% of them singletons, with 8.6% in the top ten. The sequence was obtained from a man aged 35-49 years with active or convalescent COVID-19. This rearrangement joins TRBV24-1 to TRBJ1-4; D perhaps matches TRBD1 (5 bases). The sequencing sample was made of peripheral blood. The CDR3 DNA follows: TGTGCCACCAGGCGACGGGGGGTCTTATTTAAAGGAGCAACTAATGAAAAACTGTTTTTT. Protein sequence: CATRRRGVLFKGATNEKLFF.